This entry describes one T cell receptor (beta chain). This sample stems from a study of blood T cell repertoires in COVID-19. Across the whole study: Sources were T cells, B-cell-depleted T cells, or PBMCs; the material itself was cDNA or gDNA.

The V segment lost 6 bases and the J segment 5 bases; nucleotides outside the gene matches: 11. The CDR3 spans 17 residues. Germline V gene sequence: CDR1 LNHDA, CDR2 SQIVND (reference sequence). Libraries were prepared by immunoSEQ multiplex PCR; TCRdb keeps only in-frame clonotypes and omits some of them. The sample yields just over 35,000 clones, about 88% seen once. The rearrangement links TRBV19 to TRBJ2-2, with 11 bases that match TRBD1. The source is a human donor in a cohort sampled during active COVID-19. Sequenced material: peripheral blood. The CDR3 spells CASRDRMGQGGTGELFF. CDR3 nucleotides: TGTGCCAGTAGAGATCGGATGGGACAGGGGGGAACCGGGGAGCTGTTTTTT.